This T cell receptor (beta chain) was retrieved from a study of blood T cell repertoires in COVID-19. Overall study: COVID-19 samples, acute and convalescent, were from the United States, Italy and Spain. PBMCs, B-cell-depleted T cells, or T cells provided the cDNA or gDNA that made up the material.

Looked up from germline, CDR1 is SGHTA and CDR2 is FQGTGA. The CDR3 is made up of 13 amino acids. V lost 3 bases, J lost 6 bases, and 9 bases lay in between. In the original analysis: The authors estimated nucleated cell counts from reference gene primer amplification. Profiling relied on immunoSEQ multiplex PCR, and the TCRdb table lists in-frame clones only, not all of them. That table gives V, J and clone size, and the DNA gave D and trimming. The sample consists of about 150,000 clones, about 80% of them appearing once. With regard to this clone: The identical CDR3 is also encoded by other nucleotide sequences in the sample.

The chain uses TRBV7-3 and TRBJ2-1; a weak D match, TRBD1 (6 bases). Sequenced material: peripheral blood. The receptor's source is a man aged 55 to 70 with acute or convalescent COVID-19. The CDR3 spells CASSLARGNEQFF. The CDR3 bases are TGTGCCAGCAGCTTGGCCAGGGGCAATGAGCAGTTCTTC.